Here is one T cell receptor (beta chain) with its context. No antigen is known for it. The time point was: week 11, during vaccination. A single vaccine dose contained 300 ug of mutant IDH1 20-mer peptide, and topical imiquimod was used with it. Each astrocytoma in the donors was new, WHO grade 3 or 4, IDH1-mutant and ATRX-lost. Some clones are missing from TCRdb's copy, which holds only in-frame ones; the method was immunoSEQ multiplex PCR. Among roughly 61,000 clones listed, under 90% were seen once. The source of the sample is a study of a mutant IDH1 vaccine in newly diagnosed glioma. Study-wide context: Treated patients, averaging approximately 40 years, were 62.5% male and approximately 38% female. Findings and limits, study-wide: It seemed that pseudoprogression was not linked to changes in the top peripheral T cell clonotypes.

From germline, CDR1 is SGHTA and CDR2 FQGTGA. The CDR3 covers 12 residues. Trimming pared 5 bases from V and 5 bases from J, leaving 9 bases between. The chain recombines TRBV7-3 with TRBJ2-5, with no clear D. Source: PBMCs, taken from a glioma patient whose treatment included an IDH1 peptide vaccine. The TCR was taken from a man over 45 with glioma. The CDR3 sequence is CASSQDGETQYF. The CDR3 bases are TGTGCCAGCAGCCAAGACGGGGAGACCCAGTACTTC.